A selection of T cell receptor beta chains follows, all from one sample in a study of a mutant IDH1 vaccine in newly diagnosed glioma. Clones were sequenced by immunoSEQ multiplex PCR, and TCRdb holds only the in-frame ones, with some missing. The sample has around 30,000 clones, around 80% seen once; the top ten hold approximately 9%. Sequences were derived from peripheral blood mononuclear cells (PBMCs), sampled from a glioma patient treated with radiotherapy, temozolomide or both. These receptors originate from a man aged 45-65 years with glioma. Some clones in this sample may be carry-over from other donors' samples. Both conserved end residues are part of each CDR3. A D gene is named only where the DNA matches it firmly. Clone size is stated in some rows and not others, as once, few, many or a class when expanded.

>TRBD2|.|TRBV7-2|TRBJ2-7
CASSLGTSLEQYF
TGTGCCAGCAGCTTAGGGACTAGTTTGGAGCAGTACTTC
>.|.|TRBV5-1|TRBJ1-2
CASSPGRANYGYTF
TGCGCCAGCAGCCCGGGGAGAGCTAACTATGGCTACACCTTC
>.|.|TRBV7-9|TRBJ2-6
CASSLGRPSGANVLTF
TGTGCCAGCAGCTTAGGACGGCCCTCTGGGGCCAACGTCCTGACTTTC
>.|few|TRBV27|TRBJ1-2
CASSLVGEEALWGYTF
TGTGCCAGCAGTTTAGTCGGGGAGGAGGCGCTATGGGGCTACACCTTC
>.|.|TRBV4-1|TRBJ1-1
CASSQVKNTEAFF
TGCGCCAGCAGCCAAGTGAAGAACACTGAAGCTTTCTTT
>.|.|TRBV19|TRBJ1-2
CASLGGSNYGYTF
TGTGCCAGTTTGGGGGGGTCGAACTATGGCTACACCTTC
>.|.|TRBV6-1|TRBJ2-2
CASRGGAVGELFF
TGTGCCAGCAGGGGGGGGGCCGTCGGGGAGCTGTTTTTT
>.|.|TRBV2|TRBJ2-6
CARGTGTSGANVLTF
TGTGCCAGGGGAACAGGGACTTCTGGGGCCAACGTCCTGACTTTC
>TRBD1|.|TRBV15|TRBJ2-5
CATSRDGGTVIETQYF
TGTGCCACCAGCAGAGACGGTGGGACAGTGATTGAGACCCAGTACTTC
>.|.|TRBV6-4|TRBJ2-3
CASSDSGSTDTQYF
TGTGCCAGCAGTGACTCCGGGTCCACAGATACGCAGTATTTT
>.|.|TRBV7-8|TRBJ2-7
CASSPGRAGINYEQYF
TGTGCCAGCAGCCCTGGGCGGGCAGGCATAAACTACGAGCAGTACTTC
>.|.|TRBV18|TRBJ1-1
CASSPSQGIGNTEAFF
TGTGCCAGCTCACCGAGTCAAGGAATCGGGAACACTGAAGCTTTCTTT
>.|once|TRBV19|TRBJ2-5
CASNSGAETQYF
TGTGCCAGTAATTCGGGGGCGGAGACCCAGTACTTC
>.|.|TRBV7-9|TRBJ2-5
CASSFDGGRETQYF
TGTGCCAGCAGCTTCGACGGGGGTCGGGAGACCCAGTACTTC
>.|few|TRBV5-1|TRBJ2-2
CASKLSTANTGELFF
TGCGCCAGCAAGTTATCGACAGCCAACACCGGGGAGCTGTTTTTT
>TRBD1|.|TRBV19|TRBJ1-1
CASSNMYRDRGESATEAFF
TGTGCCAGTAGCAACATGTACCGGGACAGGGGGGAAAGTGCCACTGAAGCTTTCTTT
>TRBD2|.|TRBV5-1|TRBJ2-1
CASRGLAAENEQFF
TGCGCCAGCAGGGGACTAGCTGCGGAAAATGAGCAGTTCTTC
>.|.|TRBV5-6|TRBJ1-5
CASSLGTERAQHF
TGTGCCAGCAGCTTGGGGACAGAGAGAGCCCAGCATTTT
>TRBD1|.|TRBV7-9|TRBJ1-3
CASSLGQGRTNTIYF
TGTGCCAGCAGCTTGGGACAGGGGAGAACAAACACCATATATTTT
>.|.|TRBV7-6|TRBJ2-6
CASSPFLGSGANVLTF
TGTGCCAGCAGCCCTTTCCTCGGGTCTGGGGCCAACGTCCTGACTTTC
>.|.|TRBV11-3|TRBJ2-1
CASSFNPNEQFF
TGTGCCAGCAGCTTTAACCCGAATGAGCAGTTCTTC
>.|.|TRBV6-6|TRBJ2-3
CASRQHGGAADTQYF
TGTGCCAGCAGACAACATGGGGGGGCGGCAGATACGCAGTATTTT
>TRBD1|.|TRBV7-9|TRBJ2-1
CASRVGTAATYNEQFF
TGTGCCAGCAGGGTCGGGACAGCCGCCACCTACAATGAGCAGTTCTTC
>.|.|TRBV6-5|TRBJ2-7
CASSWDHEQYF
TGTGCCAGCAGTTGGGACCACGAGCAGTACTTC
>.|.|TRBV6-5|TRBJ2-7
CASRSIREYF
TGTGCCAGCAGATCCATCCGGGAGTACTTC
>.|.|TRBV19|TRBJ2-2
CASSIAPGGTGELFF
TGTGCCAGTAGTATAGCCCCTGGAGGGACCGGGGAGCTGTTTTTT
>TRBD1|.|TRBV29-1|TRBJ1-4
CSVQGTDTPITINEKLFF
TGCAGCGTTCAAGGGACAGATACTCCTATCACCATTAATGAAAAACTGTTTTTT
>TRBD1|.|TRBV5-1|TRBJ2-7
CASSLASGTGLGEQYF
TGCGCCAGCAGCTTGGCCTCCGGGACAGGTCTCGGCGAGCAGTACTTC
>.|.|TRBV5-1|TRBJ2-1
CASSFDTYNEQFF
TGCGCCAGCAGCTTCGACACCTACAATGAGCAGTTCTTC
>.|.|TRBV11-2|TRBJ1-2
CASSFGGSYTF
TGTGCCAGCAGCTTCGGGGGGAGCTACACCTTC
>.|.|TRBV4-3|TRBJ2-3
CASSRGVGDTQYF
TGCGCCAGCAGTCGGGGAGTTGGAGATACGCAGTATTTT
>.|.|TRBV4-2|TRBJ1-3
CASSQVSGNTIYF
TGTGCCAGCAGCCAAGTTAGTGGAAACACCATATATTTT
>.|.|TRBV11-2|TRBJ1-3
CASSYDSLSGNTIYF
TGTGCCAGCAGCTATGACAGTCTCTCTGGAAACACCATATATTTT
>.|.|TRBV18|TRBJ2-3
CASSPQRLNTDTQYF
TGTGCCAGCTCACCACAGCGGCTTAACACAGATACGCAGTATTTT
>TRBD1|.|TRBV10-2|TRBJ1-2
CASSESGGRGYTF
TGCGCCAGCAGTGAGTCAGGGGGCCGCGGCTACACCTTC
>.|.|TRBV6-1|TRBJ2-7
CASRGRGPYDEQYF
TGTGCCAGCAGGGGCAGGGGCCCTTATGACGAGCAGTACTTC
>.|.|TRBV6-5|TRBJ2-5
CASSYSVTGHGTQYF
TGTGCCAGCAGTTACTCGGTGACAGGTCATGGGACCCAGTACTTC